This T cell receptor beta chain was recorded in a study of blood T cell repertoires in COVID-19. Study background: The United States, Italy and Spain supplied acute and convalescent COVID-19 samples. From T cells, B-cell-depleted T cells, or PBMCs came the material, which was cDNA or gDNA.

Profiling relied on immunoSEQ multiplex PCR, and the TCRdb table lists in-frame clones only, not all of them. The sample lists roughly 150,000 clones; over 70% were seen once. The V and J ends lost 0 bases and 9 bases respectively, with 10 bases between them. Germline V gene lookup returns CDR1 SGHRS and CDR2 YFSETQ. CDR3 length: 14 amino acids. Sequencing was done on a sample of PBMCs or T cells enriched from blood (not recorded which). The sequence was obtained from a man aged 65 to 79 who had been exposed to COVID-19. V and J are TRBV5-1 and TRBJ1-6; D perhaps matches TRBD1 (6 bases). CDR3 in amino acids: CASSLDRVGSPLHF. The CDR3 coding sequence is TGCGCCAGCAGCTTGGACAGGGTGGGTTCACCCCTCCACTTT.